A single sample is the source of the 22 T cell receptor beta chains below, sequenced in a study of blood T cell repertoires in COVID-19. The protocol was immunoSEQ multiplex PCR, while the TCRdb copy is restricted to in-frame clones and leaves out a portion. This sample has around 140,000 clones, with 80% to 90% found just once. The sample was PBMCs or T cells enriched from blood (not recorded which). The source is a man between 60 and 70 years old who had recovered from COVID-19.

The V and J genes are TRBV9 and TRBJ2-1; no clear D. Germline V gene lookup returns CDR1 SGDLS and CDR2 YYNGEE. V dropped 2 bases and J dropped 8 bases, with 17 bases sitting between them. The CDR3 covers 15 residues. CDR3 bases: TGTGCCAGCAGCGTCGTTGACGCGCGGCCGGATGAGCAGTTCTTC. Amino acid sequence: CASSVVDARPDEQFF.

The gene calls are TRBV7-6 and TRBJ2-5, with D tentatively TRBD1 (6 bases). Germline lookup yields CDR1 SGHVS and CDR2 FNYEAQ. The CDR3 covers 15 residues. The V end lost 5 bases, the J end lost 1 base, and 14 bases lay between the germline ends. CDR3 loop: CASSPPRGTQETQYF. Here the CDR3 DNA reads TGTGCCAGCAGCCCTCCGAGGGGGACCCAAGAGACCCAGTACTTC.

CDR3 in amino acids: CATRGSGGYNSPLHF. The CDR3 DNA is TGTGCCACCAGGGGGTCAGGGGGCTATAATTCACCCCTCCACTTT. J is TRBJ1-6 and V is TRBV7-9; 7 bases fit TRBD1. From germline, CDR1 is SEHNR and CDR2 FQNEAQ (reference sequence). Unmatched junction bases numbered 9, after V lost 10 bases and J lost 3 bases. This CDR3 has 15 amino acids.

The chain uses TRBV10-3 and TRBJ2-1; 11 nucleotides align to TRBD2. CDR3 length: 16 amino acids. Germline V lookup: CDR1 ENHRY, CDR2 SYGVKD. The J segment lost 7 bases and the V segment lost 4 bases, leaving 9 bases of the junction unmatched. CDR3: CAISGSSGRAGNEQFF. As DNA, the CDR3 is TGTGCCATCAGTGGGAGTAGCGGGAGGGCCGGGAATGAGCAGTTCTTC.

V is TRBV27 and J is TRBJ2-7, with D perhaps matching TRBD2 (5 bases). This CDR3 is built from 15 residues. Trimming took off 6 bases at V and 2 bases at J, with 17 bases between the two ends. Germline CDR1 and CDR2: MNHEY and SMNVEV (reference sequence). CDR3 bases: TGTGCCAGCAGCCTAAAGGCTAGCCGAACCTACGAGCAGTACTTC. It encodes CASSLKASRTYEQYF.

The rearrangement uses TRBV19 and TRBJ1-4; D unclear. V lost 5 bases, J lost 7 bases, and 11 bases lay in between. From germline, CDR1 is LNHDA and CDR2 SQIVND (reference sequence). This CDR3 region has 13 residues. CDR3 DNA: TGTGCCAGTAGTCTACAGAAATTTGAAAAACTGTTTTTT. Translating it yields CASSLQKFEKLFF.

CDR3 amino acids: CAKGQGFSSEQFF. CDR3 nucleotide sequence: TGTGCCAAAGGACAGGGTTTTTCTTCGGAGCAGTTCTTC. The chain is built from TRBV2 and TRBJ2-1; 8 bases line up with TRBD1. This CDR3 contains 13 residues. Germline V lookup: CDR1 SNHLY, CDR2 FYNNEI. J was trimmed by 10 bases and V by 10 bases; bases with no gene match: 12.

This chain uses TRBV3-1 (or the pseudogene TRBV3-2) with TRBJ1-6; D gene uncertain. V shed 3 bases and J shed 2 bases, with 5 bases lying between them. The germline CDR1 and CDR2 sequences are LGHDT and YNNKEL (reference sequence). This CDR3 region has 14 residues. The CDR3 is CASSHGTYNSPLHF. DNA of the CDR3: TGTGCCAGCAGCCATGGCACCTATAATTCACCCCTCCACTTT.

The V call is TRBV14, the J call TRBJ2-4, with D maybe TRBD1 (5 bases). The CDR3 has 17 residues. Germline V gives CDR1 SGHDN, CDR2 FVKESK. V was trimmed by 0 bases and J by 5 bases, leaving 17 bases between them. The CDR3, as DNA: TGTGCCAGCAGCCAAGATCCGCGACAGACACCTGAAAACATTCAGTACTTC. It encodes CASSQDPRQTPENIQYF.

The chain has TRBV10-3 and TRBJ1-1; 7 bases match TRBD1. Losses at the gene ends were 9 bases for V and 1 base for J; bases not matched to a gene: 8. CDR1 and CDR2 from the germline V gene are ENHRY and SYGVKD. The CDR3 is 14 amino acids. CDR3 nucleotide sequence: TGTGCCATTCGAGGGGGCAGTTCGAACACTGAAGCTTTCTTT. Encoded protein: CAIRGGSSNTEAFF.

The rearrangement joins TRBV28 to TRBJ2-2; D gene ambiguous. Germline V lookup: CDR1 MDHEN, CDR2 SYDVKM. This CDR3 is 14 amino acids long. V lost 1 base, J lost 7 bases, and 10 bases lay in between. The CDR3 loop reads CASSLSQAIGELFF. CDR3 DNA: TGTGCCAGCAGTTTATCTCAAGCTATCGGGGAGCTGTTTTTT.

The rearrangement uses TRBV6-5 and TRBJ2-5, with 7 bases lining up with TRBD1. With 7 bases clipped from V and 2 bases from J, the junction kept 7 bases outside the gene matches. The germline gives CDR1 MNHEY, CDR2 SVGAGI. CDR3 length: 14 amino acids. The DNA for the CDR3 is TGTGCCAGCACCCAGGACAGGACACAAGAGACCCAGTACTTC. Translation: CASTQDRTQETQYF.

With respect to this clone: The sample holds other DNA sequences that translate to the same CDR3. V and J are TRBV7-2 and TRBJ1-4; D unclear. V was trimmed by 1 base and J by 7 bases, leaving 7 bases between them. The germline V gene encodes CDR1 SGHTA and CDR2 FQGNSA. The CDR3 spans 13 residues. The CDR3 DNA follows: TGTGCCAGCAGCTTAGTTGGAGGTGAAAAACTGTTTTTT. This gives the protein CASSLVGGEKLFF.

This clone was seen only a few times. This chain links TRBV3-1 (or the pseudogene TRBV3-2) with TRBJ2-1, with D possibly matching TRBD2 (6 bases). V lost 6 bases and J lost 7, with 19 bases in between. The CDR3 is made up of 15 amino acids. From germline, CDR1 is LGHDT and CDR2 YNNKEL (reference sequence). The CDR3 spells CASSPMMGLSNEQFF. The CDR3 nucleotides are TGTGCCAGCAGTCCCATGATGGGACTCTCGAATGAGCAGTTCTTC.

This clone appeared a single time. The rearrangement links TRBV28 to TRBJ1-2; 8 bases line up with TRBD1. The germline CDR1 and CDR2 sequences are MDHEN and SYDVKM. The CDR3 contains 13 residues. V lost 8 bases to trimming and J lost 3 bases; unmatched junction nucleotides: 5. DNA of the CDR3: TGTGCCAGCCACAGGGGGAACGACTATGGCTACACCTTC. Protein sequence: CASHRGNDYGYTF.

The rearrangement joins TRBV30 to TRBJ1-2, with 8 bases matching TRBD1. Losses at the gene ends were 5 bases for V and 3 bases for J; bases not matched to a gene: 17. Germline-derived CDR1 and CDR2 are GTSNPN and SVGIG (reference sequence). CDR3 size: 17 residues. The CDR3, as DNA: TGTGCCTGGTCCCCGGACAGGGTTTCAGTAATTTACTATGGCTACACCTTC. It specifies CAWSPDRVSVIYYGYTF.

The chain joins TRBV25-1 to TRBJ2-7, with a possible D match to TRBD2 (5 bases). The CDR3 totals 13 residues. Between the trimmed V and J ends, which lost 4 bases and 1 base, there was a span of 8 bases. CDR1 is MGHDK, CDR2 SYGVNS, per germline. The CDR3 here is CASSGGGSYEQYF. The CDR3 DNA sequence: TGTGCCAGCAGTGGAGGAGGTTCCTACGAGCAGTACTTC.

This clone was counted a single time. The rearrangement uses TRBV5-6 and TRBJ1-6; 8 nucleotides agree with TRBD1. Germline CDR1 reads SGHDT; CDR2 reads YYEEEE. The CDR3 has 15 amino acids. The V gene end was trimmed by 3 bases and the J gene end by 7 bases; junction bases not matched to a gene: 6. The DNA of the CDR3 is TGTGCCAGCAGCTCGCAGGACAGGGTCAATTCACCCCTCCACTTT. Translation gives CASSSQDRVNSPLHF.

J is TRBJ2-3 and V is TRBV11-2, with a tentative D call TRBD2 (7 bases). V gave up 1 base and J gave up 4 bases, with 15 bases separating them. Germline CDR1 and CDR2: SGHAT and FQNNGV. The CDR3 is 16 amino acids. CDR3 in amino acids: CASSLVGGGLPDTQYF. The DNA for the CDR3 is TGTGCCAGCAGCTTAGTAGGGGGGGGCCTCCCAGATACGCAGTATTTT.

The CDR3 protein is CASSVAGPATGELFF. The CDR3 DNA follows: TGTGCCAGCAGCGTAGCAGGGCCGGCGACCGGGGAGCTGTTTTTT. This rearrangement joins TRBV9 to TRBJ2-2; D perhaps matches TRBD1 (5 bases). V dropped 0 bases and J dropped 5 bases, with 11 bases sitting between them. In germline, CDR1 is SGDLS, CDR2 YYNGEE. The CDR3 length is 15 residues.

CDR3 sequence: CASSPAGLPAKNIQYF. The DNA for the CDR3 is TGTGCCAGCAGCCCGGCTGGGCTTCCAGCCAAAAACATTCAGTACTTC. V usage is TRBV28 and J usage is TRBJ2-4; no definite D call. V was cut by 6 bases and J by 0 bases, with 15 bases left in between. CDR3 length: 16 amino acids. Germline values: CDR1 MDHEN, CDR2 SYDVKM. Based on the CDR3 plus reference TRBV28 and TRBJ2-4, the full variable domain is DVKVTQSSRYLVKRTGEKVFLECVQDMDHENMFWYRQDPGLGLRLIYFSYDVKMKEKGDIPEGYSVSREKKERFSLILESASTNQTSMYLCASSPAGLPAKNIQYFGAGTRLSVL.

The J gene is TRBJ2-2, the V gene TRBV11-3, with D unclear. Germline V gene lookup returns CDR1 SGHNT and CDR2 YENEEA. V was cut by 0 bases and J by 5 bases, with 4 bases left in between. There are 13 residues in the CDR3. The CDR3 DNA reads TGTGCCAGCAGCTTAGACGGTACCGGGGAGCTGTTTTTT. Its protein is CASSLDGTGELFF.